Following are 29 T cell receptor beta chains from one sample sequenced in a study of shared clonotypes between healthy human individuals. Measured with immunoSEQ multiplex PCR; TCRdb has only the in-frame clones, and not every one. Among about 2.5 million clones listed, around 93% were seen once. Sequencing was carried out using naive CD4+ T cells from PBMCs. Subset in this sample: CD45RA+ positively selected. The origin of the receptors is a man aged 18 to 35 in good health. Some clones in this sample may be carry-over from other donors' samples.

This clone was seen just once. Distinct nucleotide sequences in the sample also encode this CDR3. The CDR3 spells CASSPPGTDTQYF. In DNA, the CDR3 is TGTGCCAGCAGTCCCCCGGGCACAGATACGCAGTATTTT. The gene calls are TRBV6-5 and TRBJ2-3; no firm D call. The CDR3 has 13 residues. Germline V gene lookup returns CDR1 MNHEY and CDR2 SVGAGI. V was clipped by 5 bases and J by 1 base, with 7 bases between them.

The chain has TRBV14 and TRBJ1-2; perhaps TRBD1 as D (5 bases). V gave up 4 bases and J gave up 0 bases, with 15 bases separating them. The length of the CDR3 is 16 residues. Germline V gene data show CDR1 as SGHDN and CDR2 as FVKESK. The CDR3 reads CASSRGQGLANYGYTF. DNA of the CDR3: TGTGCCAGCAGCCGTGGGCAGGGCCTAGCTAACTATGGCTACACCTTC.

This sequence joins TRBV7-2 and TRBJ2-2; D is unresolved. Germline CDR1 is SGHTA and CDR2 is FQGNSA. The V end lost 5 bases, the J end lost 7 bases, and 8 bases lay between the germline ends. CDR3 size: 12 residues. The CDR3 DNA sequence: TGTGCCAGCAGCCCCCCTTTCGGGGAGCTGTTTTTT. Its protein product is CASSPPFGELFF.

Regarding this clone: Other DNA variants within this sample encode the same CDR3. The chain is built from TRBV7-6 and TRBJ2-2; unclear D gene. The V gene's germline CDR1 is SGHVS and CDR2 FNYEAQ. V was trimmed by 2 bases and J by 6 bases, leaving 7 bases between them. The CDR3 loop spans 13 amino acids. CDR3 DNA: TGTGCCAGCAGCTTACGCACGGCCGGGGAGCTGTTTTTT. The encoded protein is CASSLRTAGELFF. Full variable domain (rest looked up from reference TRBV7-6 and TRBJ2-2): GAGVSQSPRYKVTKRGQDVALRCDPISGHVSLYWYRQALGQGPEFLTYFNYEAQQDKSGLPNDRFSAERPEGSISTLTIQRTEQRDSAMYRCASSLRTAGELFFGEGSRLTVL.

The V and J genes are TRBV5-4 and TRBJ2-1, with 16 bases matching TRBD2. The CDR3 sequence is 20 residues long. Per germline, CDR1 SGHNT and CDR2 YYREEE (reference sequence). V was pared by 4 bases and J by 2 bases, with 12 bases of the junction left unmatched. The CDR3 DNA reads TGTGCCAGCAGCGGGGGTGGGACTAGCGGGAGGGTTAAAACCTACAATGAGCAGTTCTTC. It translates to CASSGGGTSGRVKTYNEQFF.

The rearrangement joins TRBV28 to TRBJ1-5, with TRBD1 as a possible D gene (5 bases). The V gene lost 1 base and the J gene lost 5 bases, with 6 bases spanning the gap. Looked up from germline, CDR1 is MDHEN and CDR2 is SYDVKM. This CDR3 is built from 13 residues. The CDR3 protein is CASSLSGYQPQHF. The DNA of the CDR3 is TGTGCCAGCAGTTTATCAGGGTATCAGCCCCAGCATTTT.

The chain employs TRBV28 and TRBJ1-2, with 10 bases identical to TRBD1. Germline CDR1 MDHEN, CDR2 SYDVKM. Trimming removed 3 bases from V and 4 bases from J; junction bases left unmatched: 11. This CDR3 comprises 17 residues. The CDR3 region is CASSFPPGQGLVYGYTF. The CDR3 DNA reads as TGTGCCAGCAGTTTCCCGCCGGGACAGGGGTTAGTCTATGGCTACACCTTC.

The chain links TRBV9 to TRBJ1-3, with 7 bases fitting TRBD1. The CDR3 runs 15 residues. Germline trimming cut 4 bases from V and 0 bases from J; bases unmatched to any gene: 4. Germline V gene sequence: CDR1 SGDLS, CDR2 YYNGEE. The CDR3 loop reads CASSWHRGSGNTIYF. CDR3 in DNA: TGTGCCAGCAGCTGGCACAGGGGCTCTGGAAACACCATATATTTT.

This clone was recorded once. The V and J genes are TRBV5-4 and TRBJ2-5; TRBD1 might be the D (5 bases). CDR1 is SGHNT and CDR2 is YYREEE in the germline V gene (reference sequence). This CDR3 comprises 15 residues. Deletions cut 4 bases from V and 2 bases from J, with 15 bases between. CDR3 DNA sequence: TGTGCCAGCAGCCCGCGGTTCCGACAGCAAGAGACCCAGTACTTC. Translated: CASSPRFRQQETQYF.

The chain combines TRBV27 with TRBJ1-5; D is unclear. This CDR3 has 14 residues. Germline values: CDR1 MNHEY, CDR2 SMNVEV (reference sequence). Trimming pared 4 bases from V and 9 bases from J, leaving 16 bases between. Here the CDR3 reads CASSSSGPWWPQHF. In DNA, the CDR3 is TGTGCCAGCAGTTCATCAGGCCCATGGTGGCCCCAGCATTTT.

This clone occurred once. V usage is TRBV5-1 and J usage is TRBJ2-5, with a weak D call TRBD1 (5 bases). This CDR3 has 14 residues. V was shortened by 0 bases and J by 3 bases, with 9 bases between the two germline ends. Germline CDR1 reads SGHRS; CDR2 reads YFSETQ. The CDR3 is CASSLVGLEETQYF. In DNA form, the CDR3 reads TGCGCCAGCAGCTTGGTGGGGCTGGAAGAGACCCAGTACTTC.

This chain links TRBV11-2 with TRBJ1-2; D not resolved. Trimming stripped 0 bases from V and 2 bases from J, with 7 bases between. The germline V gene encodes CDR1 SGHAT and CDR2 FQNNGV. This CDR3 region has 14 residues. The CDR3 nucleotides are TGTGCCAGCAGCTTAGACGCCGTCAACTATGGCTACACCTTC. Its translation: CASSLDAVNYGYTF.

This chain links TRBV7-8 with TRBJ1-2; D is uncertain. This CDR3 has 14 amino acids. CDR1 is SGHVS, CDR2 FQNEAQ, per germline. V lost 6 bases and J 3 bases, leaving 14 bases between the germline ends. The CDR3 protein is CASRKTGSDYGYTF. As DNA, the CDR3 is TGTGCCAGCAGGAAAACCGGAAGTGACTATGGCTACACCTTC.

This clone was recorded only once. This chain connects TRBV6-1 to TRBJ2-3; 8 bases map to TRBD2. The CDR3 totals 15 residues. V trimming: 6 bases; J trimming: 4 bases; junction bases outside the gene matches: 9. Germline V lookup: CDR1 MNHNS, CDR2 SASEGT. The CDR3 DNA is TGTGCCAGCAGCAATGGACTAGCCAGCGCAGATACGCAGTATTTT. It specifies CASSNGLASADTQYF.

The V call is TRBV7-2, the J call TRBJ2-7; 11 positions agree with TRBD2. The germline V gene encodes CDR1 SGHTA and CDR2 FQGNSA. This CDR3 is built from 19 residues. With V trimmed by 1 base and J by 3 bases, 14 bases remained unmatched. The CDR3 DNA is TGTGCCAGCAGCTTAGAAGTGGGACTAGCGGCCAGGTGGGTCTACGAGCAGTACTTC. Residues: CASSLEVGLAARWVYEQYF.

Concerning this clone: A read error may be the cause here, since a much bigger clone is one base away. This chain links TRBV7-2 with TRBJ1-1, with D maybe TRBD1 (6 bases). Per the germline V gene, CDR1 is SGHTA and CDR2 is FQGNSA. V shed 5 bases and J shed 1 base, with 8 bases lying between them. This CDR3 has 13 amino acids. CDR3 nucleotides: TGTGCCAGCAGCCCGACAGGGAACACTGAAGCTTTCTTT. Translating it yields CASSPTGNTEAFF.

This chain connects TRBV11-3 to TRBJ2-3; the D gene is possibly TRBD2 (5 bases). V lost 1 base and J lost 3, with 11 bases in between. Germline CDR1 SGHNT, CDR2 YENEEA. The CDR3 sequence is 15 residues long. The CDR3 coding sequence is TGTGCCAGCAGCTTAGGCTATGGGGAGACAGATACGCAGTATTTT. This translates into CASSLGYGETDTQYF. The full variable domain, in which reference TRBV11-3 and TRBJ2-3 provide the parts outside the CDR3, is EAGVVQSPRYKIIEKKQPVAFWCNPISGHNTLYWYLQNLGQGPELLIRYENEEAVDDSQLPKDRFSAERLKGVDSTLKIQPAELGDSAVYLCASSLGYGETDTQYFGPGTRLTVL.

The chain recombines TRBV5-1 with TRBJ2-5; D is possibly TRBD2 (6 bases). V dropped 1 base and J dropped 0 bases, with 10 bases sitting between them. Germline V lookup: CDR1 SGHRS, CDR2 YFSETQ. CDR3 length equals 15 residues. This CDR3 is CASSLMGGYQETQYF. As DNA, the CDR3 is TGCGCCAGCAGCTTGATGGGGGGATACCAAGAGACCCAGTACTTC. Full variable domain (remainder filled in from reference TRBV5-1 and TRBJ2-5): KAGVTQTPRYLIKTRGQQVTLSCSPISGHRSVSWYQQTPGQGLQFLFEYFSETQRNKGNFPGRFSGRQFSNSRSEMNVSTLELGDSALYLCASSLMGGYQETQYFGPGTRLLVL.

The rearrangement joins TRBV14 to TRBJ2-7, with D possibly TRBD1 on 6 matching bases. CDR3 length: 13 residues. Per germline, CDR1 SGHDN and CDR2 FVKESK. The V end was cut by 4 bases, the J end by 3 bases, with 10 bases between. CDR3 in amino acids: CASSPGVLYEQYF. DNA of the CDR3: TGTGCCAGCAGCCCAGGGGTACTCTACGAGCAGTACTTC.

The sample holds one count of this clone. V is TRBV7-8 and J is TRBJ2-2, with TRBD2 identical over 8 bases. CDR3 length: 17 residues. With 5 bases clipped from V and 0 bases from J, the junction kept 8 bases outside the gene matches. The germline V gene has CDR1 SGHVS and CDR2 FQNEAQ. The CDR3 region has the DNA TGTGCCAGCAGCCCCATAGGACTAGCCCCGAACACCGGGGAGCTGTTTTTT. Translation gives CASSPIGLAPNTGELFF.

The chain joins TRBV4-1 to TRBJ2-3; D gene uncertain. Trimming shortened V by 1 base and J by 3 bases, and 8 bases separated the two germline ends. The germline V gene encodes CDR1 MGHRA and CDR2 YSYEKL. This CDR3 has 14 amino acids. DNA of the CDR3: TGCGCCAGCAGCCAAGGATGGGCGACAGATACGCAGTATTTT. Protein sequence: CASSQGWATDTQYF.

This chain connects TRBV4-2 to TRBJ1-1; 8 nucleotides match TRBD1. Germline V gives CDR1 LGHNA, CDR2 YNFKEQ. V shed 3 bases and J 1 base; nucleotides not matched to a gene: 4. The CDR3 has 15 amino acids. This chain's CDR3 is CASSHHRGSNTEAFF. CDR3 in DNA: TGTGCCAGCAGCCACCACAGGGGGTCGAACACTGAAGCTTTCTTT.

The rearrangement joins TRBV2 to TRBJ1-2; 8 bases map to TRBD1. Germline values: CDR1 SNHLY, CDR2 FYNNEI. V trimming: 4 bases; J trimming: 8 bases; junction bases outside the gene matches: 6. This CDR3 is built from 13 residues. Here the CDR3 reads CASSVTGAEGYTF. The CDR3 DNA reads TGTGCCAGCAGTGTGACAGGGGCGGAGGGCTACACCTTC.

The CDR3 DNA follows: TGCAGCGTTCGACAGGGGGGCGCCTACAATGAGCAGTTCTTC. Amino acid sequence: CSVRQGGAYNEQFF. V is TRBV29-1 and J is TRBJ2-1; the match to TRBD1 covers 9 bases. The V gene's germline CDR1 is SQVTM and CDR2 ANQGSEA. V was pared by 5 bases and J by 2 bases, with 4 bases of the junction left unmatched. The CDR3 consists of 14 residues.

The chain uses TRBV19 and TRBJ1-2; D remains unclear. Germline V CDR1 and CDR2: LNHDA, SQIVND (reference sequence). The CDR3 has 14 amino acids. Deletions cut 3 bases from V and 1 base from J, with 9 bases between. The CDR3 is CASSMWMSNYGYTF. The DNA of the CDR3 is TGTGCCAGTAGTATGTGGATGAGTAACTATGGCTACACCTTC.

The gene calls are TRBV4-1 and TRBJ2-6; possible D gene TRBD1, 6 bases. Germline loops: CDR1 MGHRA, CDR2 YSYEKL. The germline V and J ends were trimmed by 2 bases and 0 bases, with 8 bases remaining between them. This CDR3 has 16 amino acids. CDR3 coding DNA: TGCGCCAGCAGCCAATTCAGGGGCTCTGGGGCCAACGTCCTGACTTTC. It yields the protein CASSQFRGSGANVLTF.

The V call is TRBV29-1, the J call TRBJ2-7; 9 bases match TRBD2. There are 15 residues in the CDR3. Germline CDR1 reads SQVTM; CDR2 reads ANQGSEA. With 4 bases clipped from V and 9 bases from J, the junction kept 16 bases outside the gene matches. The CDR3: CSVVGAGTSSMVQYF. The CDR3 DNA is TGCAGCGTTGTTGGGGCTGGGACTAGCAGTATGGTGCAGTACTTC.

The chain has TRBV5-1 and TRBJ2-5; TRBD1 is a possible D gene (7 bases). The CDR3 is 16 amino acids. V dropped 3 bases and J dropped 4 bases, with 19 bases sitting between them. Germline V gives CDR1 SGHRS, CDR2 YFSETQ. The CDR3 reads CASSSTARQGGETQYF. CDR3 nucleotides: TGCGCCAGCAGCTCGACCGCACGACAGGGAGGAGAGACCCAGTACTTC.

The chain uses TRBV27 and TRBJ2-1; 10 bases map to TRBD2. The CDR3 length is 15 residues. V lost 4 bases and J lost 9; bases outside the gene matches: 9. The germline V gene encodes CDR1 MNHEY and CDR2 SMNVEV (reference sequence). Here the CDR3 DNA reads TGTGCCAGCAGTTCCGTAGCGGGAGGCCTGACTGAGCAGTTCTTC. It is translated as CASSSVAGGLTEQFF.